One and the same sample provided the 17 T cell receptor beta chains below, sequenced in a study of T cells after posttransplantation cyclophosphamide. Profiling relied on immunoSEQ multiplex PCR, and the TCRdb table lists in-frame clones only, not all of them. In total the sample includes some 1,700 clones, none of them seen once. Cyclophosphamide on days +3 and +4 followed busulfan-fludarabine conditioning and a marrow graft. The sample was PBMCs, taken 32 days after allogeneic stem cell transplant with posttransplant cyclophosphamide. The receptors stem from a female patient aged 40-49 years who received an allogeneic stem cell transplant from a related donor, was CMV-positive, and had no GVHD. Some T cells may arise from the graft donor.

This clone was counted many times. J is TRBJ2-7 and V is TRBV15, with D unresolved. Per germline, CDR1 LNHNV and CDR2 YYDKDF (reference sequence). The CDR3 contains 14 residues. V was cut by 0 bases and J by 2 bases, with 8 bases left in between. This chain's CDR3 is CATSRENGPYEQYF. CDR3 bases: TGTGCCACCAGCAGAGAAAATGGCCCCTACGAGCAGTACTTC.

This clone is termed medium-sized. V usage is TRBV6-6 and J usage is TRBJ1-2; TRBD1 might be the D (5 bases). The CDR3 is 15 amino acids. V lost 3 bases to trimming and J lost 2 bases, with 13 bases between them. Germline loops: CDR1 MNHNY, CDR2 SVGAGI (reference sequence). CDR3 nucleotides: TGTGCCAGCAGTTATGGGCAGGGAGGAAACTATGGCTACACCTTC. It yields the protein CASSYGQGGNYGYTF.

This clone was seen ten or more times. The V gene is TRBV6-1, the J gene TRBJ1-5; perhaps TRBD1 as D (5 bases). CDR3 length: 14 amino acids. Trimming stripped 8 bases from V and 4 bases from J, with 15 bases between. Germline CDR1 reads MNHNS; CDR2 reads SASEGT. The chain's CDR3 is CASSRGVANQPQHF. The CDR3 region has the DNA TGTGCCAGCTCTCGGGGGGTTGCAAATCAGCCCCAGCATTTT.

In this sample, this clone is medium-sized. The chain uses TRBV2 and TRBJ1-6; D call uncertain. CDR1 and CDR2 (germline): SNHLY, FYNNEI. V was trimmed by 2 bases and J by 8 bases, leaving 10 bases between them. This CDR3 has 14 residues. The CDR3 DNA sequence: TGTGCCAGCAGTGAATCCGCCCTAGATTCACCCCTCCACTTT. This encodes CASSESALDSPLHF.

This clone is classed as medium-sized (0.01 to 0.1%). The rearrangement links TRBV12-3 or TRBV12-4 to TRBJ1-1; D might be TRBD1 (6 bases). V lost 5 bases and J 2 bases, leaving 9 bases between the germline ends. CDR3 length equals 13 residues. The CDR3 DNA is TGTGCCAGCAGTCACAGGGTAAACACTGAAGCTTTCTTT. Translated: CASSHRVNTEAFF.

This clone is medium-sized (0.01 to 0.1%) in the sample. The rearrangement uses TRBV6-2 or TRBV6-3 and TRBJ1-1, with D perhaps matching TRBD1 (6 bases). This CDR3 is built from 13 residues. CDR1 and CDR2 from the germline V gene are MNHEY and SVGEGT. V dropped 2 bases and J dropped 5 bases, with 9 bases sitting between them. CDR3 sequence (DNA): TGTGCCAGCAGTTACGAAACAGGGACTGAAGCTTTCTTT. Translating gives CASSYETGTEAFF.

This clone was recorded many times. The chain is built from TRBV7-8 and TRBJ1-3, with D uncertain. This CDR3 is built from 15 residues. Germline V gene lookup returns CDR1 SGHVS and CDR2 FQNEAQ. Trimming removed 5 bases from V and 0 bases from J, with 11 bases in between. The CDR3 sequence: CASSALKPSGNTIYF. The CDR3 DNA follows: TGTGCCAGCAGCGCGCTGAAGCCCTCTGGAAACACCATATATTTT.

This clone was picked up many times. V and J are TRBV7-8 and TRBJ2-3; TRBD2 matches 11 bases. V shed 6 bases and J 5 bases; nucleotides not matched to a gene: 13. Germline CDR1 SGHVS, CDR2 FQNEAQ. The CDR3 has 17 amino acids. The DNA for the CDR3 is TGTGCCAGCAGAAAGGGAAATAGCGGGGGGGCCGAAGATACGCAGTATTTT. Residues: CASRKGNSGGAEDTQYF.

This clone was observed many times. This chain joins TRBV19 and TRBJ1-5; weak D call: TRBD1 (5 bases). Germline-derived CDR1 and CDR2 are LNHDA and SQIVND (reference sequence). The V and J ends lost 5 bases and 7 bases respectively, with 18 bases between them. The CDR3 has 15 residues. Written as DNA, the CDR3 is TGTGCCAGTAGTCCCCAGATCGGCAGGGCGCAGCCCCAGCATTTT. This translates into CASSPQIGRAQPQHF.

This clone was recorded many times. This chain joins TRBV6-5 and TRBJ1-2; TRBD1 matches 9 bases. The CDR3 extends over 14 amino acids. Germline lookup yields CDR1 MNHEY and CDR2 SVGAGI. Trimming cost V 7 bases and J 2 bases; bases outside gene matches: 5. The CDR3 nucleotides read TGTGCCAGCACCAGACAGGGGGGGAACTATGGCTACACCTTC. Translating gives CASTRQGGNYGYTF.

This clone ranks as large. The same CDR3 arises from other DNA sequences in this sample as well. The chain combines TRBV27 with TRBJ2-7; possibly TRBD1 for D (6 bases). CDR1 and CDR2 (germline): MNHEY, SMNVEV (reference sequence). This CDR3 is 13 amino acids long. Trimming removed 4 bases from V and 1 base from J, with 8 bases in between. CDR3 region: CASSSGTSYEQYF. The CDR3 bases are TGTGCCAGCAGTTCAGGGACATCCTACGAGCAGTACTTC.

This clone ranks as medium-sized (0.01 to 0.1%). The chain combines TRBV6-2 or TRBV6-3 with TRBJ1-4, with 7 bases aligning to TRBD1. The CDR3 totals 15 residues. Per the germline V gene, CDR1 is MNHEY and CDR2 is SVGEGT. J gave up 10 bases and V 6 bases, and 14 bases lay outside the gene matches. CDR3 nucleotide sequence: TGTGCCAGCAGGACTCGGACAGGATTATCAGGAAAACTGTTTTTT. It translates to CASRTRTGLSGKLFF.

This clone is large. The V call is TRBV19, the J call TRBJ2-7, with 10 bases lining up with TRBD1. Germline assignment: CDR1 LNHDA and CDR2 SQIVND (reference sequence). The ends lost 6 bases at V and 7 bases at J; junction bases unmatched: 12. CDR3 length: 15 residues. The CDR3 bases are TGTGCCAGTAGCCGGGACAGGGGTGACCTACGAGAGCAGTACTTC. Translating gives CASSRDRGDLREQYF.

By share of the sample, this clone is medium-sized. The genes are TRBV11-2 and TRBJ1-4; D gene uncertain. Trimming took 0 bases from V and 4 from J, leaving 9 bases between them. CDR1 and CDR2 from the germline V gene are SGHAT and FQNNGV. The CDR3 runs 15 residues. CDR3 sequence reads: CASSLDSGSNEKLFF. The CDR3 coding sequence is TGTGCCAGCAGCTTAGATTCAGGCAGTAATGAAAAACTGTTTTTT.

The sample holds many counts of this clone. The V call is TRBV9, the J call TRBJ1-1; maybe TRBD1 (5 bases). Germline CDR1 is SGDLS and CDR2 is YYNGEE. This CDR3 spans 13 amino acids. V lost 0 bases, J lost 5 bases, and 8 bases lay in between. CDR3 protein: CASSVGGETEAFF. CDR3 bases: TGTGCCAGCAGCGTAGGAGGGGAGACTGAAGCTTTCTTT.

This clone was seen ten or more times. This chain connects TRBV7-6 to TRBJ2-7, with D perhaps matching TRBD1 or TRBD2 (5 bases each). Looked up from germline, CDR1 is SGHVS and CDR2 is FNYEAQ. Between the trimmed V and J ends, which lost 1 base and 6 bases, there was a span of 7 bases. This CDR3 has 12 residues. The CDR3 spells CASSLGGAEQYF. The CDR3 nucleotides are TGTGCCAGCAGCTTAGGAGGGGCCGAGCAGTACTTC. Using reference TRBV7-6 and TRBJ2-7 for the parts outside the CDR3, the full variable domain is GAGVSQSPRYKVTKRGQDVALRCDPISGHVSLYWYRQALGQGPEFLTYFNYEAQQDKSGLPNDRFSAERPEGSISTLTIQRTEQRDSAMYRCASSLGGAEQYFGPGTRLTVT.

This clone was observed many times. The V and J genes are TRBV9 and TRBJ2-2; TRBD2 matches at 11 bases. Germline V gene data show CDR1 as SGDLS and CDR2 as YYNGEE. There are 18 residues in the CDR3. With 3 bases clipped from V and 2 bases from J, the junction kept 9 bases outside the gene matches. This CDR3 reads CASSAPGLAVLNTGELFF. CDR3 nucleotides: TGTGCCAGCAGCGCGCCGGGACTAGCGGTCCTTAACACCGGGGAGCTGTTTTTT.